The 5 T cell receptor beta chains below come from one sample, sequenced in a study of response to subunit inactivated influenza vaccine. TCRdb used MiXCR to reprocess the RT-PCR reads, holding one entry per CDR3 protein. The table lists roughly 650,000 distinct CDR3 sequences, 15% to 19% of them singletons. Specimen: PBMCs from blood, collected 12 days after vaccination. The receptors derive from a middle-aged man who received an inactivated influenza vaccine.

This clonotype was counted between two and nine times. V gene TRBV12-3 or TRBV12-4 combines with J gene TRBJ2-5; D may be TRBD1 (5 bases). The CDR3 has 15 amino acids. The V end was cut by 0 bases, the J end by 2 bases, with 10 bases between. The CDR3 bases are TGTGCCAGCAGTTTAGCCCTGGACATTCAAGAGACCCAGTACTTC. The encoded protein is CASSLALDIQETQYF.

The chain has TRBV20-1 and TRBJ2-2, with 7 bases identical to TRBD1. Unmatched junction bases numbered 2, after V lost 3 bases and J lost 4 bases. The CDR3 covers 13 residues. Germline loops: CDR1 DFQATT, CDR2 SNEGSKA (reference sequence). CDR3 DNA: TGCAGTGCTAGCCAGGGGGTCACCGGGGAGCTGTTTTTT. Its protein product is CSASQGVTGELFF.

This clonotype has a count of ten or more. The chain links TRBV20-1 to TRBJ1-1; D might be TRBD1 (6 bases). The CDR3 has 12 residues. Germline V CDR1 and CDR2: DFQATT, SNEGSKA (reference sequence). CDR3 nucleotides: TGCGTAAGGGACATCTCGAACACTGAAGCTTTCTTT. It codes for CVRDISNTEAFF.

This clonotype was counted a few times. CDR3 sequence reads: CSAPRTGPNTGELFF. In DNA form, the CDR3 reads TGCAGTGCTCCCAGGACAGGCCCGAACACCGGGGAGCTGTTTTTT. The chain joins TRBV20-1 to TRBJ2-2, with 7 bases aligning to TRBD1. CDR1 is DFQATT and CDR2 is SNEGSKA in the germline V gene (reference sequence). CDR3 length equals 15 residues. V was pared by 5 bases and J by 0 bases, with 6 bases of the junction left unmatched.

This clonotype showed up just a few times. The CDR3 loop reads CASSQAQGGNTEAFF. In DNA form, the CDR3 reads TGTGCCAGCAGCCAAGCTCAGGGGGGTAACACTGAAGCTTTCTTT. The rearrangement links TRBV7-9 to TRBJ1-1, with 7 positions matching TRBD1. The germline CDR1 and CDR2 sequences are SEHNR and FQNEAQ (reference sequence). The CDR3 consists of 15 residues. The V and J ends lost 5 bases and 2 bases, in that order; junction bases with no gene match: 8.